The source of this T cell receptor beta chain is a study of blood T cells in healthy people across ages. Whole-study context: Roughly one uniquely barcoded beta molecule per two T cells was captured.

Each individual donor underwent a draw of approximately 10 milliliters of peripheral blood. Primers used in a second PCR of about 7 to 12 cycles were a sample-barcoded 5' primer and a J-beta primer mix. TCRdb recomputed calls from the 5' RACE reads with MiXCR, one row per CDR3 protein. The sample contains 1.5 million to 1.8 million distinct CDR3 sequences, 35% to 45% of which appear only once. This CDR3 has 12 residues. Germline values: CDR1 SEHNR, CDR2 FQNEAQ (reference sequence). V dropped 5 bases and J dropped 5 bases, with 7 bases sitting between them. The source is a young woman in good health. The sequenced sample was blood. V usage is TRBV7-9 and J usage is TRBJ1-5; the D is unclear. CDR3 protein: CASSQLDQPQHF. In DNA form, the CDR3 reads TGTGCCAGCAGCCAGTTGGATCAGCCCCAGCATTTT.